What follows describes a single T cell receptor beta chain. Its antigen is currently not known. The record has no base qualities; no much larger clone is one base away. This record comes from a study of control samples from healthy donors and cancer patients (dated by TCRdb to between 2020 and 2021). The library was made by the immunoSEQ multiplex PCR assay. TCRdb limited this immuneACCESS table to in-frame rearrangements with V and J called. A share of clones is missing; checked studies link under half to unresolved V genes, and the rest is unexplained. Within this sample are about 160,000 clones, with around 90% of them counted one time only. The top ten constitute around 12% of the sample. Sequences were obtained from blood. The TCR comes from a man aged 30-40 years in good health.

The CDR3 loop reads CASSPAGTRDTQYF. The nucleotide sequence is given as TGTGCCAGCTCACCTGCCGGGACTCGAGATACGCAGTATTTT. The chain is made from TRBV18 and TRBJ2-3; the best D guess is TRBD2, with 6 bases matching. CDR3 length: 14 amino acids, cysteine to phenylalanine. Only the CDR3 portion is preserved as DNA: 42 bases, with reading frame beginning at the first base. The CDR1 and CDR2 encoded by the germline V gene are KGHSH and LQKENI. V was cut back by 3 bases and J by 5 bases, leaving a gap of 12 bases between them. Joined to the reference TRBV18 and TRBJ2-3 proteins, this CDR3 gives the full variable domain: NAGVMQNPRHLVRRRGQEARLRCSPMKGHSHVYWYRQLPEEGLKFMVYLQKENIIDESGMPKERFSAEFPKEGPSILRIQQVVRGDSAAYFCASSPAGTRDTQYFGPGTRLTVL.